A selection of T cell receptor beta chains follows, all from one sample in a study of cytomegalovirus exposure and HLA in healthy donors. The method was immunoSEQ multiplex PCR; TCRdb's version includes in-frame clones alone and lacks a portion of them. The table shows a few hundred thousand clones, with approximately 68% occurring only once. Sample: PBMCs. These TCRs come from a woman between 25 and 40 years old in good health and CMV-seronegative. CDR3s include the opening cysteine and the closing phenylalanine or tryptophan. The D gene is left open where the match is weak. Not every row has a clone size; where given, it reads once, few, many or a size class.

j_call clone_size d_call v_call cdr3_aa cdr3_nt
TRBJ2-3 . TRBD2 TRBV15 CATSRGKSGTSGADTQYF TGTGCCACCAGCAGGGGTAAATCCGGGACTAGTGGCGCAGATACGCAGTATTTT
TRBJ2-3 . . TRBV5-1 CASSLVTEGDTQYF TGCGCCAGCAGCTTGGTCACGGAGGGAGATACGCAGTATTTT
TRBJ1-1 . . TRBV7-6 CASSSTDRNTEAFF TGTGCCAGCAGCTCTACAGACAGGAACACTGAAGCTTTCTTT
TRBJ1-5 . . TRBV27 CASSLSSYSNQPQHF TGTGCCAGCAGTTTATCGTCCTATAGCAATCAGCCCCAGCATTTT
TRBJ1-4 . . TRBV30 CAWRRAGEKLFF TGTGCCTGGAGGAGGGCGGGCGAAAAACTGTTTTTT
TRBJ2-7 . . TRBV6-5 CASSYGGPLYEQYF TGTGCCAGCAGTTACGGGGGCCCCCTCTACGAGCAGTACTTC
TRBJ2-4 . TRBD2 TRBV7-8 CAISWGLAGTVAKNIQYF TGTGCCATCAGCTGGGGACTAGCGGGAACGGTAGCCAAAAACATTCAGTACTTC
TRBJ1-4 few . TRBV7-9 CASSLVSQQLFF TGTGCCAGCAGCTTAGTATCTCAACAGCTGTTTTTT
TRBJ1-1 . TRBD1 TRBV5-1 CASSLDPGQLNTEAFF TGCGCCAGCAGCTTGGACCCGGGACAGCTGAACACTGAAGCTTTCTTT
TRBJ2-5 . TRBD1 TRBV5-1 CASSAAGTGERETQYF TGCGCCAGCAGCGCAGCCGGGACAGGGGAAAGAGAGACCCAGTACTTC
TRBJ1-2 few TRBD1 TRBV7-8 CASSLRQGLNYGYTF TGTGCCAGCAGCTTAAGACAGGGGTTAAACTATGGCTACACCTTC
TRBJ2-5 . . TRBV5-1 CASSLGYGRVWIETQYF TGCGCCAGCAGCTTGGGATACGGCAGGGTCTGGATTGAGACCCAGTACTTC
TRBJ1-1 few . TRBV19 CASSITGDDYEAFF TGTGCCAGTAGTATCACAGGCGACGATTATGAAGCTTTCTTT
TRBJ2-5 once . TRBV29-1 CSVAPSYQETQYF TGCAGCGTTGCTCCCTCGTACCAAGAGACCCAGTACTTC
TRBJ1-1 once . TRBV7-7 CASSRDRNTEAFF TGTGCTAGCAGCCGCGACAGGAACACTGAAGCTTTCTTT
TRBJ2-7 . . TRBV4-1 CASSQKGGYEQYF TGCGCCAGCAGCCAAAAGGGCGGGTACGAGCAGTACTTC
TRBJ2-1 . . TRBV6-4 CASSPTSSSYNEQFF TGTGCCAGCAGCCCGACTAGTAGCTCCTACAATGAGCAGTTCTTC
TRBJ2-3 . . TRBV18 CASSPPKTPGGTDTQYF TGTGCCAGCTCACCACCGAAGACGCCGGGTGGCACAGATACGCAGTATTTT
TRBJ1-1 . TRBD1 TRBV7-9 CSSSRPGTGNTEAFF TGTTCCAGCAGCCGACCCGGGACAGGGAACACTGAAGCTTTCTTT
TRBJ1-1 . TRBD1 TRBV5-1 CASSLGSTGGGNTEAFF TGCGCCAGCAGCTTGGGATCCACAGGGGGCGGGAACACTGAAGCTTTCTTT
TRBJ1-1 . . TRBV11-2 CASSLGATEAFF TGTGCCAGCAGCCTGGGGGCAACTGAAGCTTTCTTT
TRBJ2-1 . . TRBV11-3 CASSLYEEQFF TGTGCCAGCAGCCTCTACGAGGAGCAGTTCTTC
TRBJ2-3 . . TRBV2 CASREGRHSTSTDTQYF TGTGCCAGCAGGGAGGGACGTCATTCCACTAGCACAGATACGCAGTATTTT
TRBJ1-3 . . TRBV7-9 CASSFYDGGNTIYF TGTGCCAGCAGCTTTTACGACGGGGGAAACACCATATATTTT
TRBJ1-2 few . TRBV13 CASSNRVLGYGYTF TGTGCCAGCAGCAACAGGGTTCTAGGCTATGGCTACACCTTC
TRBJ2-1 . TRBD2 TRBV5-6 CASFLAGAAYNEQFF TGTGCCAGCTTTTTAGCGGGAGCAGCCTACAATGAGCAGTTCTTC
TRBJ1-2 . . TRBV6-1 CASSDPGRNYGYTF TGTGCCAGCAGTGATCCAGGGCGGAACTATGGCTACACCTTC
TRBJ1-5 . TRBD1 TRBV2 CASSPRTGDSNQPQHF TGTGCCAGCAGCCCACGGACAGGGGATAGCAATCAGCCCCAGCATTTT
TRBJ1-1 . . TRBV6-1 CASRGMTVNTEAFF TGTGCCAGCAGGGGAATGACAGTAAACACTGAAGCTTTCTTT
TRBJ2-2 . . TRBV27 CASSCTRNTGELFF TGTGCCAGCAGTTGCACACGAAACACCGGGGAGCTGTTTTTT
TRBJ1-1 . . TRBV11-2 CASSLGNSPLTEAFF TGTGCCAGCAGCTTAGGCAACAGCCCTCTGACTGAAGCTTTCTTT
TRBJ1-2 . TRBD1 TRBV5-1 CASSSQGARENGYTF TGCGCCAGCAGCTCACAGGGGGCACGGGAGAATGGCTACACCTTC
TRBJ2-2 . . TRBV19 CASSIGGNTGELFF TGTGCCAGTAGTATCGGGGGGAACACCGGGGAGCTGTTTTTT
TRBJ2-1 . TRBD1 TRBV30 CAWGVGTGRNEQFF TGTGCCTGGGGAGTCGGGACAGGGAGGAATGAGCAGTTCTTC
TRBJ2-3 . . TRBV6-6 CASSWLGGASDTQYF TGTGCCAGCAGTTGGTTGGGGGGGGCCTCAGATACGCAGTATTTT
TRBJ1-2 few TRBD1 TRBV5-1 CASSRDSAQERTF TGCGCCAGCAGCCGGGACAGCGCTCAGGAACGCACCTTC
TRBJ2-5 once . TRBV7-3 CVSSPTTGRVGQETQYF TGTGTCAGCAGCCCCACTACAGGGAGGGTCGGGCAAGAGACCCAGTACTTC
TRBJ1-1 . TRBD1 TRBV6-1 CASSGRGLKAFF TGTGCCAGCAGTGGTAGGGGGCTTAAAGCTTTCTTT
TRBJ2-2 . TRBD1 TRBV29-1 CSATGTGPAGELFF TGCAGCGCTACCGGGACAGGGCCCGCCGGGGAGCTGTTTTTT
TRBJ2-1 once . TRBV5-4 CASSFRGKLYNEQFF TGTGCCAGCAGCTTTAGGGGAAAGCTCTACAATGAGCAGTTCTTC
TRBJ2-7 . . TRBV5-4 CASSLASGSYEQYF TGTGCCAGCAGCTTGGCTAGTGGTTCCTACGAGCAGTACTTC
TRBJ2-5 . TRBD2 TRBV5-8 CASSYLRGGQETQYF TGTGCCAGCAGCTACCTGCGGGGGGGACAAGAGACCCAGTACTTC
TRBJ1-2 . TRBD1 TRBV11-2 CASSLVSRGSSGYTF TGTGCCAGCAGCTTAGTCTCCAGGGGGTCATCTGGCTACACCTTC
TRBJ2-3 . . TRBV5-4 CASSPTPLAGTDTQYF TGTGCCAGCAGCCCCACCCCATTAGCTGGGACAGATACGCAGTATTTT
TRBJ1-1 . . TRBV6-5 CASSARTGHTEAFF TGTGCCAGCAGTGCCCGTACAGGGCACACTGAAGCTTTCTTT
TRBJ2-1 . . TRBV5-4 CASSLSFNEQFF TGTGCCAGCAGCTTGTCGTTCAATGAGCAGTTCTTC
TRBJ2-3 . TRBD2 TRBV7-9 CASSSRGGDTDTQYF TGTGCCAGCAGCTCCCGGGGGGGGGACACAGATACGCAGTATTTT
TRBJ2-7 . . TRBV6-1 CASMETPYEQYF TGTGCCAGCATGGAGACCCCCTACGAGCAGTACTTC
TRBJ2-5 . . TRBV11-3 CASSFLQETQYF TGTGCCAGCAGCTTCCTTCAAGAGACCCAGTACTTC
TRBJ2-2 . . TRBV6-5 CASSTRLEVVGELFF TGTGCCAGCAGCACCCGACTAGAGGTAGTCGGGGAGCTGTTTTTT
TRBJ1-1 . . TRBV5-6 CASSWGGGDTEAFF TGTGCCAGCAGCTGGGGAGGGGGGGACACTGAAGCTTTCTTT
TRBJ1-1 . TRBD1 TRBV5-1 CASSLGQGGHTEAFF TGCGCCAGCAGCTTGGGACAGGGAGGTCACACTGAAGCTTTCTTT
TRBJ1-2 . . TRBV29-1 CSVEEPTGNPYGYTF TGCAGCGTTGAAGAACCCACAGGGAACCCCTATGGCTACACCTTC
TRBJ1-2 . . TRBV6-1 CASSDKYRDNSGYTF TGTGCCAGCAGTGATAAATACCGGGACAACTCTGGCTACACCTTC
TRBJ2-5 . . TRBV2 CASSNRETQYF TGTGCCAGCAGTAACCGGGAGACCCAGTACTTC
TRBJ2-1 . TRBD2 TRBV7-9 CASSSLAGGLNEQFF TGTGCCAGCAGCTCGCTAGCGGGAGGGCTGAATGAGCAGTTCTTC